This record looks at one TCR beta chain sequence and its context. Its antigen is not known. These data are taken from a study of cytomegalovirus exposure and HLA in healthy donors. PCR employed 60 Vbeta and 13 Jbeta primers. Assay used: immunoSEQ multiplex PCR; TCRdb lists only in-frame clones, some missing. The sample consists of 120,000 to 150,000 clones, around 80% of them appearing once. The CDR3 covers 15 residues. The ends lost 4 bases at V and 6 bases at J; junction bases unmatched: 12. Germline V gene lookup returns CDR1 SGHRS and CDR2 YFSETQ. Unrecorded immune exposure was likely among donors, who were nominally healthy when sampled. Overall study findings and caveats: Reports credit the classifier with highly specific, highly sensitive diagnosis of cytomegalovirus status. Reportedly, fewer N-insertions than the roughly 600-donor mean appeared in an Asian-associated ancestry cluster in a later analysis.

Specimen: PBMCs. The rearrangement uses TRBV5-1 and TRBJ1-1, with 7 bases that match TRBD1. The receptor was isolated from a woman aged 40 to 50 in good health and CMV-seropositive. In DNA, the CDR3 is TGCGCCAGCAGCCCCAGTGCAGGGGGATTATCTGAAGCTTTCTTT. Translation gives CASSPSAGGLSEAFF.